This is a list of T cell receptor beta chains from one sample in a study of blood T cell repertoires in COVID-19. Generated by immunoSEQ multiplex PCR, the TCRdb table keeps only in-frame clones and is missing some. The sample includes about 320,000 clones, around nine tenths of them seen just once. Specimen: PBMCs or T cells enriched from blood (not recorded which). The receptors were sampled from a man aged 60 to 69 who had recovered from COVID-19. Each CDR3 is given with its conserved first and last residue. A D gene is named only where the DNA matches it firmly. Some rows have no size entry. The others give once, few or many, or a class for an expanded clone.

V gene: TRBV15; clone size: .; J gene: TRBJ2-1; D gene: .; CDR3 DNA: TGTGCCACCAGCATAATTCCGGGACTGTACAATGAGCAGTTCTTC; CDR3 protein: CATSIIPGLYNEQFF
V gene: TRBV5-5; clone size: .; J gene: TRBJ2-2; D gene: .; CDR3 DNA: TGTGCCAGCAGCTTCTCGAGAAACACCGGGGAGCTGTTTTTT; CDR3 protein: CASSFSRNTGELFF
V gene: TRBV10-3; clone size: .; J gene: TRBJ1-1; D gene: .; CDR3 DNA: TGTGCCATCAGGGACAGACCGAACACTGAAGCTTTCTTT; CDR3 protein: CAIRDRPNTEAFF
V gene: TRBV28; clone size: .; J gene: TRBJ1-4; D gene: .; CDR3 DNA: TGTGCCAGCAGTTTACCCGGGGGACTCACTAATGAAAAACTGTTTTTT; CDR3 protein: CASSLPGGLTNEKLFF
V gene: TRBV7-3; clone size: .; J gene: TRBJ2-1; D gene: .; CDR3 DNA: TGTGCCAGCAGCTTAATGGTCCAGGGTCTAAATGAGCAGTTCTTC; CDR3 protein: CASSLMVQGLNEQFF
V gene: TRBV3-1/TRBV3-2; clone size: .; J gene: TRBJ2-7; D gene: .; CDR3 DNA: TGTGCCAGCAGTCGGCGGGGGCGGGAGCAGTACTTC; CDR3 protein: CASSRRGREQYF
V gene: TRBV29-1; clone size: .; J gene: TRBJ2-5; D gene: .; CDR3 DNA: TGCAGCGTTGATTTATCACGGAGTAAAGAGACCCAGTACTTC; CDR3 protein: CSVDLSRSKETQYF
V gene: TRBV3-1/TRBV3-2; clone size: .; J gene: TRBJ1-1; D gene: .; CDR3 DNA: TGTGCCAGCAGCCGCCGCGGGGCTATGGTGAACACTGAAGCTTTCTTT; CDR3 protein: CASSRRGAMVNTEAFF
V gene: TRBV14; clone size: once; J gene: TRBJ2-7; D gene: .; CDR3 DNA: TGTGCCAGCAGCCCGGCACTTGGGGCGAACGAGCAGTACTTC; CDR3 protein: CASSPALGANEQYF
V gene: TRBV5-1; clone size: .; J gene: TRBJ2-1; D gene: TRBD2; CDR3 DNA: TGCGCCAGCAGCTTGGTGGATAGCGGGGGCCGGGTATACTACAATGAGCAGTTCTTC; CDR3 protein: CASSLVDSGGRVYYNEQFF
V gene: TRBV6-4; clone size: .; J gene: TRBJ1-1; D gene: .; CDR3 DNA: TGTGCCAGCAGTTTAGACACTAACACTGAAGCTTTCTTT; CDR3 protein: CASSLDTNTEAFF
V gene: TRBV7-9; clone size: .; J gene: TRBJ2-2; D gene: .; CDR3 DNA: TGTGCCAGCAGCCTAAAGGGGAACACGAACACCGGGGAGCTGTTTTTT; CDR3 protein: CASSLKGNTNTGELFF
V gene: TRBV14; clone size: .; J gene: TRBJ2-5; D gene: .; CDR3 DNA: TGTGCCAGCAGCCAAGATCCATCGGGGACCCAGTACTTC; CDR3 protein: CASSQDPSGTQYF
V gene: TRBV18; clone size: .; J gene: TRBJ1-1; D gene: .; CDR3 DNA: TGTGCCAGCTCGCCCGGACACGTGAACACTGAAGCTTTCTTT; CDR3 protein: CASSPGHVNTEAFF
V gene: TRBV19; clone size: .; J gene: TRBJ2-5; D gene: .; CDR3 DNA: TGTGCCAGTAGAGTAGCGGCAGGAGAGACCCAGTACTTC; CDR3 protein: CASRVAAGETQYF
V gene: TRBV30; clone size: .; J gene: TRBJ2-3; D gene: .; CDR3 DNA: TGTGCCCGGGACATAGCTAGCACAGATACGCAGTATTTT; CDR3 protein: CARDIASTDTQYF
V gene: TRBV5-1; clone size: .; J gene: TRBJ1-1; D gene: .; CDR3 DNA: TGCGCCAGCAGCTTGGACCCGGGGACTGAAGCTTTCTTT; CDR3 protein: CASSLDPGTEAFF
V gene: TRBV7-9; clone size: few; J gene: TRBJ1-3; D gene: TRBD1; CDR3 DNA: TGTGCCAGCAGTCCGACAGGGAGCTCTGGAAACACCATATATTTT; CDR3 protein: CASSPTGSSGNTIYF
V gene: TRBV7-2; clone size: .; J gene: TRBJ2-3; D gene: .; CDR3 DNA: TGTGCCAGCAGCCGTCGAGCCACAGATACGCAGTATTTT; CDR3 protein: CASSRRATDTQYF
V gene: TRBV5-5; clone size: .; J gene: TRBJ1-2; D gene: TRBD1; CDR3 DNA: TGTGCCAGCACCCTGGGGGGACAGGGGGACTATGGCTACACCTTC; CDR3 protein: CASTLGGQGDYGYTF
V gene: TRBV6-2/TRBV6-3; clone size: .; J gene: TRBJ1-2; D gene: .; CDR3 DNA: TGTGCCAGCAGTCAGGGCGATGGCTACACCTTC; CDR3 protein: CASSQGDGYTF
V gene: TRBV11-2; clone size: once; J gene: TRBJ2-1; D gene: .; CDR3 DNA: TGTGCCAGCAGCCCCAAGGCGGGGAATGAGCAGTTCTTC; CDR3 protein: CASSPKAGNEQFF
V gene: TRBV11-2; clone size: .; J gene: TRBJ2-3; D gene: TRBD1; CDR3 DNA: TGTGCCAGCAGCTTTGGGACAGGGGGCGTAGATACGCAGTATTTT; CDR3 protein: CASSFGTGGVDTQYF
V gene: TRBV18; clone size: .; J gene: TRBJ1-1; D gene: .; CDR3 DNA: TGTGCCAGCTCACCGCACTTGAACACTGAAGCTTTCTTT; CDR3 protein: CASSPHLNTEAFF
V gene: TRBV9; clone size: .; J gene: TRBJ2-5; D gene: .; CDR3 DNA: TGTGCCAGCAGCGTCAGGTGGGGGACAAGCAACCAAGAGACCCAGTACTTC; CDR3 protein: CASSVRWGTSNQETQYF
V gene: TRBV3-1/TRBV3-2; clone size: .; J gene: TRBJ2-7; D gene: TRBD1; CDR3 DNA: TGTGCCAGCAGAGGGAGGCGGACAGGGACGGCCTACGAGCAGTACTTC; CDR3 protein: CASRGRRTGTAYEQYF